The T cell receptor beta chain described here comes from a study of blood T cell repertoires in COVID-19 (dated by TCRdb to 2018 to 2020). Study-level background: Samples from collaborators originated in the United States, Italy and Spain and spanned both the acute and convalescent phases of COVID-19. The material from the prospective study consisted of cDNA or gDNA derived from T cells, B-cell-depleted T cells, or PBMCs. The dataset comprised deeply sampled blood TCRbeta repertoires from subjects exposed to, actively infected with, or recovered from COVID-19. The repertoires were made available in a free public database intended to serve as a resource for research on the immune response to SARS-CoV-2. Samples came from the ongoing ImmuneRACE study (first 160 participants) plus 1,254 subjects from 6 global collaborators. Sample metadata almost always included a de-identified subject ID, COVID-19 status, age in years and sex. Where available, HLA class I and class II types were taken from metadata supplied by the sample provider and were not determined by assay-based typing.

From cysteine to phenylalanine, the CDR3 is 18 amino acids long. Kept here is only the CDR3 DNA, which spans 54 bases and is read in frame from base 1. The germline V gene (reference sequence) provides CDR1 LGHDT and CDR2 YNNKEL. V loses 1 base of germline sequence and J loses 2 bases, and the interval between the two ends is 18 bases. Collaborating institutions collected whole blood in K2EDTA tubes following their own protocols. For TCRbeta analysis, collaborator samples were shipped as frozen whole blood, as isolated PBMCs, or as DNA extracted from either sample type. A note on this clone: Its cognate antigen has yet to be identified. No base qualities exist here, and no much larger clone lies one base off it.

Overall study outcomes, separate from this receptor: How much clinical and demographic metadata was included differed by source and by participant, and the metadata was provided uncurated.

TCRbeta CDR3 regions were amplified from genomic DNA using the immunoSEQ Assay, a bias-controlled multiplex PCR. Under the source paper's analysis protocol: The number of nucleated cells in each sample was estimated by amplification of reference gene primers within the assay. To quantify the absolute abundance of each unique TCRbeta CDR3 rearrangement, sequence reads were collapsed and filtered. For each sample, productive Simpson clonality was calculated by taking the square root of Simpson's diversity index across productive rearrangements. TCRdb carries this immuneACCESS record with in-frame sequences only. Its versions omit some clonotypes, under half of them owing to an unresolved V gene in the studies checked, with the rest unexplained. The V and J calls and clone size are taken from that table; D and trimming were inferred from the DNA. This sample lists roughly 250,000 clones; roughly 77% were detected once. The ten biggest clones cover over 3% of the sample.

The rearranged chain carries TRBV3-1 (or the pseudogene TRBV3-2) and TRBJ2-1, with a tentative D gene TRBD1 over 5 matching bases. The source is a woman older than 75 with acute or convalescent COVID-19. Material: peripheral blood. The nucleotide sequence is given as TGTGCCAGCAGCCAAGCGGTTGGCAGGGTCATCACCTACAATGAGCAGTTCTTC. Translated, this is CASSQAVGRVITYNEQFF.